This TCR beta chain was identified in a study of blood T cell repertoires in COVID-19. Assay: immunoSEQ multiplex PCR; the TCRdb copy retains only in-frame clones and omits some. The sample lists under 200,000 clones, 84% occurring once. V dropped 1 base and J dropped 2; count of bases not matched to a gene: 6. This CDR3 is 17 amino acids long. CDR1 and CDR2 (germline): MGHRA, YSYEKL. Material for sequencing was peripheral blood. This receptor was taken from a man between 18 and 35 years old with active or convalescent COVID-19. The chain is built from TRBV4-1 and TRBJ2-2; the match to TRBD1 covers 8 bases. The CDR3 bases are TGCGCCAGCAGCCAAGTCGCGGGACAGGTCAACACCGGGGAGCTGTTTTTT. As protein: CASSQVAGQVNTGELFF.